One sample yielded the 6 T cell receptor beta chains listed below, sequenced in a study of cytomegalovirus exposure and HLA in healthy donors. PCR employed 60 Vbeta and 13 Jbeta primers. The assay was immunoSEQ multiplex PCR, and TCRdb's table has in-frame clones only and misses some. The repertoire holds 90,000 or so clones, 70% to 75% seen once, with 4% to 4.5% in the top ten. Sequenced material: PBMCs. The receptors come from a man in his 60s in good health and CMV-seronegative.

The chain couples TRBV6-5 to TRBJ2-2; 7 nucleotides agree with TRBD2. CDR1 is MNHEY, CDR2 SVGAGI, per germline. Germline trimming cut 8 bases from V and 3 bases from J; bases unmatched to any gene: 0. The length of the CDR3 is 12 residues. The CDR3 DNA sequence: TGTGCCAGCGCGGGGGACACCGGGGAGCTGTTTTTT. Protein: CASAGDTGELFF.

The chain employs TRBV9 and TRBJ1-4; TRBD1 agrees at 9 bases. Germline loops: CDR1 SGDLS, CDR2 YYNGEE. The CDR3 loop spans 15 amino acids. Trimming cost V 4 bases and J 8 bases; bases outside gene matches: 9. This CDR3 is CASSPRTGVGEKLFF. The CDR3 DNA reads as TGTGCCAGCAGCCCAAGGACAGGGGTAGGAGAAAAACTGTTTTTT. Using reference TRBV9 and TRBJ1-4 for the parts outside the CDR3, the full variable domain is DSGVTQTPKHLITATGQRVTLRCSPRSGDLSVYWYQQSLDQGLQFLIQYYNGEERAKGNILERFSAQQFPDLHSELNLSSLELGDSALYFCASSPRTGVGEKLFFGSGTQLSVL.

The genes are TRBV7-9 and TRBJ1-4; TRBD1 is a possible D gene (5 bases). Germline V lookup: CDR1 SEHNR, CDR2 FQNEAQ (reference sequence). The V end lost 6 bases, the J end lost 8 bases, and 13 bases lay between the germline ends. The CDR3 spans 13 residues. CDR3 residues: CASSTVGGEKLFF. CDR3 nucleotides: TGTGCCAGCAGTACCGTTGGGGGGGAAAAACTGTTTTTT.

This clone was detected only once. The chain recombines TRBV6-6 with TRBJ1-2; the D gene is possibly TRBD1 (5 bases). Deletions cut 5 bases from V and 7 bases from J, with 17 bases between. Germline V gene lookup returns CDR1 MNHNY and CDR2 SVGAGI (reference sequence). The CDR3 spans 14 residues. CDR3 bases: TGTGCCAGCAGTCCCGGAGGGACGTTGCCTGGCTACACCTTC. Protein: CASSPGGTLPGYTF.

The rearrangement uses TRBV9 and TRBJ1-6; no reliable D call. V lost 3 bases, J lost 7 bases, and 11 bases lay in between. CDR1 SGDLS and CDR2 YYNGEE come from the germline V gene. The CDR3 covers 14 residues. The CDR3 nucleotides read TGTGCCAGCAGCGCAGACCTCGGGAATTCACCCCTCCACTTT. Its translation is CASSADLGNSPLHF. Combining the CDR3 with reference TRBV9 and TRBJ1-6 gives the whole variable domain DSGVTQTPKHLITATGQRVTLRCSPRSGDLSVYWYQQSLDQGLQFLIQYYNGEERAKGNILERFSAQQFPDLHSELNLSSLELGDSALYFCASSADLGNSPLHFGNGTRLTVT.

The chain is built from TRBV19 and TRBJ1-1, with TRBD1 matching 7 bases. Trimming took 4 bases from V and 2 from J; bases not matched to a gene: 4. The germline V gene encodes CDR1 LNHDA and CDR2 SQIVND (reference sequence). CDR3 size: 14 residues. CDR3 nucleotide sequence: TGTGCCAGTAGTACGACAGGGCAAAACACTGAAGCTTTCTTT. Encoded protein: CASSTTGQNTEAFF.